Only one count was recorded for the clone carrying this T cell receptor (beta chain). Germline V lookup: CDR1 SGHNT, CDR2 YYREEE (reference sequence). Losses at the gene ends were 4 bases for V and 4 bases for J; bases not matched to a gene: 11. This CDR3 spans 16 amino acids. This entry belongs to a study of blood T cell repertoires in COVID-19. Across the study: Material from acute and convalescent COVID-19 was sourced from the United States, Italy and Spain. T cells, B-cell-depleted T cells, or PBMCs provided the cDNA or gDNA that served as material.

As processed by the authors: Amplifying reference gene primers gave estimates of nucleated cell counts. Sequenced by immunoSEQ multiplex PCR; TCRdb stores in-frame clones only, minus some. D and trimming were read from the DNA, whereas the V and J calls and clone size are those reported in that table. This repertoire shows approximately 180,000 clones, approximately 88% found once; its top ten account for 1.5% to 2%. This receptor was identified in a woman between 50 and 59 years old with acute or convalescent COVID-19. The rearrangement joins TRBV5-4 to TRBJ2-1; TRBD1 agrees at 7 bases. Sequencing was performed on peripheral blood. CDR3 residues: CASSPPIRGYYNEQFF. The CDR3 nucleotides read TGTGCCAGCAGCCCCCCGATCAGGGGGTATTACAATGAGCAGTTCTTC.